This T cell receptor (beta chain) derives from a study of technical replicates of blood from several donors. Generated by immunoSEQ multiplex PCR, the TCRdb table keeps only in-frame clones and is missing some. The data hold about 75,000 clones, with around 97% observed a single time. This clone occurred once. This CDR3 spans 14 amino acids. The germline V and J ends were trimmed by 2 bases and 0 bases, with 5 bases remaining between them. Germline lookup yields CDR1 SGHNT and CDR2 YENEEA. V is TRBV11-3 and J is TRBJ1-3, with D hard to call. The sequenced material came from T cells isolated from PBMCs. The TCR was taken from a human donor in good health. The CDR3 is CASSLRSSGNTIYF. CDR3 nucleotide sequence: TGTGCCAGCAGCTTAAGGAGCTCTGGAAACACCATATATTTT.